The 23 T cell receptor beta chains listed next were all sequenced from one sample in a study of cytomegalovirus exposure and HLA in healthy donors (dated by TCRdb to the late 2010s). Library preparation was by the immunoSEQ multiplex PCR assay. The multiplex PCR relied on a mix of 60 forward primers for TCR Vbeta segments and 13 reverse primers for TCR Jbeta segments. Drawn from immuneACCESS, this table holds only the in-frame rearrangements with V and J called that TCRdb kept. Clones are partly lost; checked studies trace under half to an unresolved V gene and leave the rest unexplained. For this sample there are around 150,000 clones; more than 60% appear just once. Under 7.5% of the sample is in the top ten clones. Specimen: PBMCs. The receptors were sampled from a woman in her sixties or seventies in good health and CMV-seronegative.

The V gene is TRBV5-1, the J gene TRBJ2-6; possibly TRBD1 for D (5 bases). CDR3 length: 15 amino acids. Germline V CDR1 and CDR2: SGHRS, YFSETQ. V was trimmed by 3 bases and J by 2 bases, leaving 9 bases between them. The CDR3 loop reads CASSSSGTGANVLTF. The CDR3 bases are TGCGCCAGCAGCTCTTCAGGGACTGGGGCCAACGTCCTGACTTTC.

This clone was detected a few times. The chain uses TRBV7-2 and TRBJ2-5; 7 bases are a match to TRBD1. The CDR3 totals 16 residues. Trimming cost V 5 bases and J 2 bases; bases outside gene matches: 11. Germline lookup yields CDR1 SGHTA and CDR2 FQGNSA. CDR3 in DNA: TGTGCCAGCAGCCCAGACAGGGCGAGGAGGCAAGAGACCCAGTACTTC. This sequence encodes CASSPDRARRQETQYF.

The chain carries TRBV5-4 and TRBJ2-3, with 13 positions matching TRBD2. CDR3 length: 18 amino acids. Germline-derived CDR1 and CDR2 are SGHNT and YYREEE (reference sequence). Losses at the gene ends were 4 bases for V and 0 bases for J; bases not matched to a gene: 8. CDR3 residues: CASSIRTSGSGSTDTQYF. In DNA, the CDR3 is TGTGCCAGCAGCATTCGGACTAGCGGGAGTGGTAGCACAGATACGCAGTATTTT.

The rearrangement joins TRBV7-9 to TRBJ2-5; weak D call: TRBD2 (6 bases). Trimming removed 5 bases from V and 5 bases from J, with 12 bases in between. The CDR3 consists of 13 residues. The germline gives CDR1 SEHNR, CDR2 FQNEAQ (reference sequence). CDR3 nucleotides: TGTGCCAGCAGCGCATTTGGGGGGGAGACCCAGTACTTC. The encoded protein is CASSAFGGETQYF.

CDR3 bases: TGTGCCAGCAGCCGGACAGGGGGTAGGGGCTACACCTTC. It translates to CASSRTGGRGYTF. The chain carries TRBV6-5 and TRBJ1-2, with 10 bases matching TRBD1. There are 13 residues in the CDR3. Trimming cost V 6 bases and J 8 bases; bases outside gene matches: 6. In germline, CDR1 is MNHEY, CDR2 SVGAGI.

This clone was counted a few times. The genes are TRBV5-4 and TRBJ2-2; D is uncertain. V lost 4 bases to trimming and J lost 5 bases, with 15 bases between them. The CDR3 loop spans 15 amino acids. Germline CDR1 and CDR2: SGHNT and YYREEE (reference sequence). This CDR3 is CASSRKTTRTGELFF. The CDR3 nucleotides are TGTGCCAGCAGCCGAAAGACGACAAGAACCGGGGAGCTGTTTTTT. Variable domain in full (rest from reference TRBV5-4 and TRBJ2-2): ETGVTQSPTHLIKTRGQQVTLRCSSQSGHNTVSWYQQALGQGPQFIFQYYREEENGRGNFPPRFSGLQFPNYSSELNVNALELDDSALYLCASSRKTTRTGELFFGEGSRLTVL.

Comment on this clone: This CDR3 is missing its conserved last phenylalanine or tryptophan, likely due to a read error. The DNA is left out, because the CDR3 cannot be placed on it with certainty; the CDR3 is given as TCRdb lists it. The chain links TRBV27 to TRBJ1-2; the D segment call TRBD1 is taken from the table without a DNA check. The CDR3 region is 11 residues in length, termini included. Germline V CDR1 and CDR2: MNHEY, SMNVEV (reference sequence). The CDR3 spells CASLRDRSPWD.

The chain links TRBV19 to TRBJ2-4; D remains unclear. Germline assignment: CDR1 LNHDA and CDR2 SQIVND (reference sequence). V lost 2 bases and J lost 0, with 11 bases in between. The CDR3 runs 16 residues. CDR3 DNA: TGTGCCAGTAGTATAATGGGTGGGCTAGCCAAAAACATTCAGTACTTC. Translated, it gives CASSIMGGLAKNIQYF. Full variable domain (remainder filled in from reference TRBV19 and TRBJ2-4): DGGITQSPKYLFRKEGQNVTLSCEQNLNHDAMYWYRQDPGQGLRLIYYSQIVNDFQKGDIAEGYSVSREKKESFPLTVTSAQKNPTAFYLCASSIMGGLAKNIQYFGAGTRLSVL.

This chain joins TRBV29-1 and TRBJ2-1, with 10 bases identical to TRBD2. Germline assignment: CDR1 SQVTM and CDR2 ANQGSEA. With 1 base clipped from V and 8 bases from J, the junction kept 11 bases outside the gene matches. This CDR3 spans 16 amino acids. The CDR3 coding sequence is TGCAGCGTTGAAGGGGTGGCTAGCGGGGGTTATTATGAGCAGTTCTTC. This sequence encodes CSVEGVASGGYYEQFF.

V is TRBV4-3 and J is TRBJ2-1; 16 positions agree with TRBD2. This CDR3 is 16 amino acids long. CDR1 and CDR2 from the germline V gene are LGHNA and YSLEER. The V gene end was trimmed by 2 bases and the J gene end by 10 bases; junction bases not matched to a gene: 5. CDR3 in amino acids: CASSQRGLAGGPEQFF. The DNA of the CDR3 is TGCGCCAGCAGCCAAAGGGGACTAGCGGGGGGGCCGGAGCAGTTCTTC.

This clone was counted a few times. The gene calls are TRBV7-2 and TRBJ2-1; a weak D match, TRBD1 (7 bases). This CDR3 comprises 15 residues. The germline gives CDR1 SGHTA, CDR2 FQGNSA. With 2 bases removed from V and 1 base from J, the gap between germline ends came to 9 bases. The CDR3 DNA reads TGTGCCAGCAGCTTACAGGGGGGTTCCTACAATGAGCAGTTCTTC. Translation: CASSLQGGSYNEQFF.

The rearrangement uses TRBV28 and TRBJ1-1; the match to TRBD1 covers 8 bases. The J segment lost 0 bases and the V segment lost 4 bases, leaving 10 bases of the junction unmatched. CDR3 length: 17 amino acids. Looked up from germline, CDR1 is MDHEN and CDR2 is SYDVKM. In DNA form, the CDR3 reads TGTGCCAGCAGTTCCCCGGGGACAGGAAACATGAACACTGAAGCTTTCTTT. Translating gives CASSSPGTGNMNTEAFF.

The chain couples TRBV2 to TRBJ2-3; D unclear. Germline V CDR1 and CDR2: SNHLY, FYNNEI. The V gene lost 3 bases and the J gene lost 9 bases, with 7 bases spanning the gap. The CDR3 extends over 11 amino acids. The CDR3 loop reads CASSETSTQYF. DNA of the CDR3: TGTGCCAGCAGTGAGACTTCGACGCAGTATTTT.

To note about this clone: This CDR3 is also generated by other DNA sequences in the sample. V usage is TRBV25-1 and J usage is TRBJ1-2, with a tentative D call TRBD1 (5 bases). The CDR3 extends over 12 amino acids. Germline V CDR1 and CDR2: MGHDK, SYGVNS. Trimming cost V 10 bases and J 6 bases, with 15 bases left between them. This chain's CDR3 is CATNRQDNGYTF. CDR3 nucleotide sequence: TGTGCCACCAATAGGCAGGACAATGGCTACACCTTC.

This clone was seen just once. CDR3 sequence reads: CASSFTKQGGTMNTEAFF. The DNA of the CDR3 is TGTGCCAGCAGCTTCACGAAACAGGGGGGAACCATGAACACTGAAGCTTTCTTT. The chain links TRBV7-8 to TRBJ1-1; 8 bases are a match to TRBD1. The CDR3 is made up of 18 amino acids. V shed 3 bases, J shed 0 bases, and the junction held 12 bases outside the gene matches. Germline-derived CDR1 and CDR2 are SGHVS and FQNEAQ.

This clone was counted a few times. The chain joins TRBV11-2 to TRBJ2-1, with TRBD1 identical over 7 bases. Germline V CDR1 and CDR2: SGHAT, FQNNGV. The CDR3 totals 15 residues. Trimming took 4 bases from V and 3 from J; bases not matched to a gene: 6. The CDR3 nucleotides are TGTGCCAGCAGCTACCGGGACAGTGTCTACAATGAGCAGTTCTTC. It specifies CASSYRDSVYNEQFF.

The chain links TRBV6-5 to TRBJ2-6; D remains unclear. The CDR3 has 14 residues. Trimming pared 4 bases from V and 3 bases from J, leaving 7 bases between. CDR1 and CDR2 (germline): MNHEY, SVGAGI. CDR3 amino acids: CASSSYFGANVLTF. In DNA, the CDR3 is TGTGCCAGCAGTTCGTATTTTGGGGCCAACGTCCTGACTTTC.

V gene TRBV28 combines with J gene TRBJ2-1; 7 positions agree with TRBD2. The ends lost 2 bases at V and 2 bases at J; junction bases unmatched: 6. Germline assignment: CDR1 MDHEN and CDR2 SYDVKM. The CDR3 covers 16 residues. The CDR3 protein is CASSLPPGGPYNEQFF. As DNA, the CDR3 is TGTGCCAGCAGTTTACCCCCGGGAGGCCCCTACAATGAGCAGTTCTTC. Looking up the rest from reference TRBV28 and TRBJ2-1 gives the full variable domain: DVKVTQSSRYLVKRTGEKVFLECVQDMDHENMFWYRQDPGLGLRLIYFSYDVKMKEKGDIPEGYSVSREKKERFSLILESASTNQTSMYLCASSLPPGGPYNEQFFGPGTRLTVL.

The rearrangement links TRBV5-1 to TRBJ2-2; the D gene is possibly TRBD2 (6 bases). CDR3 size: 16 residues. Per the germline V gene, CDR1 is SGHRS and CDR2 is YFSETQ. The V end was cut by 4 bases, the J end by 0 bases, with 13 bases between. CDR3 region: CASSTTGDANTGELFF. The CDR3 bases are TGCGCCAGCAGCACGACGGGAGATGCGAACACCGGGGAGCTGTTTTTT. Looking up the rest from reference TRBV5-1 and TRBJ2-2 gives the full variable domain: KAGVTQTPRYLIKTRGQQVTLSCSPISGHRSVSWYQQTPGQGLQFLFEYFSETQRNKGNFPGRFSGRQFSNSRSEMNVSTLELGDSALYLCASSTTGDANTGELFFGEGSRLTVL.

J is TRBJ2-5 and V is TRBV5-6, with a weak D call TRBD2 (7 bases). From germline, CDR1 is SGHDT and CDR2 YYEEEE. The ends were cut back, 4 bases at V and 2 bases at J, with 12 bases in the middle. This CDR3 comprises 14 residues. The CDR3 is CASSGGARQETQYF. The CDR3, as DNA: TGTGCCAGCAGCGGGGGGGCCAGGCAAGAGACCCAGTACTTC.

About this clone itself: This same CDR3 is encoded by further DNA sequences in the sample. V and J are TRBV4-2 and TRBJ2-3; D call uncertain. Germline values: CDR1 LGHNA, CDR2 YNFKEQ. V was clipped by 0 bases and J by 1 base, with 8 bases between them. This CDR3 is built from 15 residues. CDR3 amino acids: CASSQDAGGTDTQYF. CDR3 nucleotides: TGTGCCAGCAGCCAAGATGCAGGCGGCACAGATACGCAGTATTTT.

This chain connects TRBV10-2 to TRBJ2-2; 7 bases are shared with TRBD2. The trim removed 6 bases at V and 4 bases at J, leaving 11 bases unmatched. This CDR3 has 16 amino acids. Germline V gene data show CDR1 as WSHSY and CDR2 as SAAADI. Here the CDR3 DNA reads TGCGCCAGCAGCGCTCCCCAGGGAGGGATCACCGGGGAGCTGTTTTTT. Residues: CASSAPQGGITGELFF.

The rearrangement links TRBV9 to TRBJ2-3; 10 positions match TRBD1. CDR1 and CDR2 (germline): SGDLS, YYNGEE. V gave up 3 bases and J gave up 1 base; unmatched junction bases: 5. CDR3 size: 16 residues. The CDR3 loop is CASSASGTGGTDTQYF. CDR3 DNA: TGTGCCAGCAGCGCATCCGGGACAGGGGGCACAGATACGCAGTATTTT.